The 29 T cell receptor beta chains below come from one sample, sequenced in a study of Ad26.COV2.S vaccination and SARS-CoV-2 variants. Described treatment: roughly 18 received Ad26.COV2.S at low or high dose, single or two shots; 5 received placebo; per-sample allocation not given. Day 63 following the first vaccine or placebo injection was when the samples were taken. Assay: immunoSEQ multiplex PCR; the TCRdb copy retains only in-frame clones and omits some. The sample lists some 340,000 clones, 70% to 90% occurring once. The specimen comprised peripheral blood, sampled in a trial of Ad26.COV2.S vaccine versus placebo. These receptors were obtained from a person aged 18-60 years who received the Ad26.COV2.S COVID-19 vaccine or a placebo.

The rearrangement joins TRBV7-9 to TRBJ2-3; no clear D gene. There are 14 residues in the CDR3. The V gene lost 1 base and the J gene lost 6 bases, with 11 bases spanning the gap. The germline gives CDR1 SEHNR, CDR2 FQNEAQ (reference sequence). CDR3 bases: TGTGCCAGCAGCTTAGAGGGATCCGTTGATACGCAGTATTTT. As protein: CASSLEGSVDTQYF.

The V gene is TRBV6-5, the J gene TRBJ2-2; D perhaps matches TRBD2 (5 bases). CDR3 length: 15 amino acids. Germline V gene lookup returns CDR1 MNHEY and CDR2 SVGAGI. With 6 bases removed from V and 1 base from J, the gap between germline ends came to 12 bases. CDR3 nucleotide sequence: TGTGCCAGCAGACTGAACCGGGAGAACACCGGGGAGCTGTTTTTT. Translation: CASRLNRENTGELFF.

The chain joins TRBV7-2 to TRBJ1-1; D is unresolved. Germline V lookup: CDR1 SGHTA, CDR2 FQGNSA. The CDR3 totals 17 residues. V was clipped by 3 bases and J by 0 bases, with 17 bases between them. CDR3 nucleotide sequence: TGTGCCAGCAGCTTGTTTTCACAGTACCCGATGAACACTGAAGCTTTCTTT. Amino acid sequence: CASSLFSQYPMNTEAFF.

The chain carries TRBV9 and TRBJ2-5; 14 positions match TRBD2. The CDR3 totals 17 residues. CDR1 is SGDLS, CDR2 YYNGEE, per germline. V lost 2 bases, J lost 4 bases, and 7 bases stayed unmatched. Here the CDR3 reads CASSVGTSGGDRETQYF. As DNA, the CDR3 is TGTGCCAGCAGCGTCGGGACTAGCGGGGGAGATAGAGAGACCCAGTACTTC. Drawing the rest from reference TRBV9 and TRBJ2-5, the complete variable domain is DSGVTQTPKHLITATGQRVTLRCSPRSGDLSVYWYQQSLDQGLQFLIQYYNGEERAKGNILERFSAQQFPDLHSELNLSSLELGDSALYFCASSVGTSGGDRETQYFGPGTRLLVL.

This chain connects TRBV18 to TRBJ1-2; a weak D match, TRBD1 (5 bases). The CDR3 has 16 amino acids. Germline lookup yields CDR1 KGHSH and CDR2 LQKENI. V dropped 3 bases and J dropped 2 bases, with 16 bases sitting between them. CDR3 sequence: CASSPVQGVENYGYTF. Here the CDR3 DNA reads TGTGCCAGCTCACCGGTTCAGGGTGTGGAGAACTATGGCTACACCTTC.

The CDR3 region is CASSLEGFTNEQFF. DNA of the CDR3: TGTGCCAGCAGCTTAGAAGGTTTTACAAATGAGCAGTTCTTC. The rearrangement joins TRBV13 to TRBJ2-1, with D unclear. Germline CDR1 is PRHDT and CDR2 is FYEKMQ (reference sequence). CDR3 length: 14 amino acids. Trimming stripped 1 base from V and 7 bases from J, with 11 bases between.

The chain has TRBV5-1 and TRBJ1-1; D unresolved. Trimming stripped 1 base from V and 1 base from J, with 5 bases between. In germline, CDR1 is SGHRS, CDR2 YFSETQ. The CDR3 extends over 13 amino acids. The CDR3 here is CASSLMENTEAFF. The CDR3 DNA reads TGCGCCAGCAGCTTGATGGAGAACACTGAAGCTTTCTTT.

This clone was observed a single time. This chain connects TRBV9 to TRBJ2-1, with D maybe TRBD2 (6 bases). From germline, CDR1 is SGDLS and CDR2 YYNGEE. The CDR3 is 14 residues long. Trimming removed 0 bases at V and 10 bases at J, with 14 bases between. This CDR3 reads CASSVAGWGDEQFF. CDR3 sequence (DNA): TGTGCCAGCAGCGTAGCGGGTTGGGGGGACGAGCAGTTCTTC.

The V gene is TRBV12-3 or TRBV12-4, the J gene TRBJ1-1; weak D call: TRBD1 (6 bases). The CDR3 length is 13 residues. The V gene lost 6 bases and the J gene lost 3 bases, with 11 bases spanning the gap. The CDR3 DNA is TGTGCCAGCAGCCTCACAGGGTACACTGAAGCTTTCTTT. Protein product: CASSLTGYTEAFF.

The rearrangement joins TRBV3-1 (or the pseudogene TRBV3-2) to TRBJ2-7; 7 bases fit TRBD1. The germline CDR1 and CDR2 sequences are LGHDT and YNNKEL (reference sequence). This CDR3 contains 13 residues. J lost 6 bases, V lost 4 bases, and 6 bases had no gene match. CDR3: CASSPPPGGEQYF. The CDR3 bases are TGTGCCAGCAGCCCCCCCCCAGGGGGCGAGCAGTACTTC.

V and J are TRBV24-1 and TRBJ2-1; tentative D call: TRBD1 (7 bases). In germline, CDR1 is KGHDR, CDR2 SFDVKD. This CDR3 is 16 amino acids long. With 3 bases removed from V and 0 bases from J, the gap between germline ends came to 11 bases. Here the CDR3 reads CATSDPRGDSYNEQFF. CDR3 DNA sequence: TGTGCCACCAGTGATCCCAGGGGGGACTCCTACAATGAGCAGTTCTTC.

The rearrangement links TRBV10-3 to TRBJ1-6; D is possibly TRBD1 (6 bases). Trimming pared 4 bases from V and 0 bases from J, leaving 13 bases between. The germline CDR1 and CDR2 sequences are ENHRY and SYGVKD. The CDR3 totals 17 residues. The CDR3 loop reads CAISGSGAPSYNSPLHF. CDR3 nucleotide sequence: TGTGCCATCAGTGGCTCGGGGGCACCCTCCTATAATTCACCCCTCCACTTT.

The chain is built from TRBV9 and TRBJ1-1, with 7 bases aligning to TRBD1. This CDR3 spans 13 amino acids. V was clipped by 4 bases and J by 7 bases; unmatched bases: 7. Germline V gene lookup returns CDR1 SGDLS and CDR2 YYNGEE. The CDR3 nucleotides are TGTGCCAGCAGCCCAAGGTGGGACAGTGAAGCTTTCTTT. Protein: CASSPRWDSEAFF.

The rearrangement links TRBV19 to TRBJ2-1, with 8 bases lining up with TRBD2. The length of the CDR3 is 15 residues. With V trimmed by 1 base and J by 5 bases, 4 bases remained unmatched. From germline, CDR1 is LNHDA and CDR2 SQIVND (reference sequence). The CDR3 loop is CASSIAAGGHNEQFF. CDR3 DNA sequence: TGTGCCAGTAGTATAGCCGCGGGGGGCCACAATGAGCAGTTCTTC.

In the case of this clone: The sample has other DNA sequences that encode this CDR3 too. The chain carries TRBV18 and TRBJ1-2; 10 bases are a match to TRBD1. The CDR3 contains 14 residues. Looked up from germline, CDR1 is KGHSH and CDR2 is LQKENI. J lost 6 bases, V lost 1 base, and 2 bases had no gene match. The CDR3 nucleotides read TGTGCCAGCTCACCACAGGGACAGGGGAATGGCTACACCTTC. Protein product: CASSPQGQGNGYTF.

V is TRBV10-3 and J is TRBJ1-4; D might be TRBD1 (5 bases). V was shortened by 6 bases and J by 3 bases, with 14 bases between the two germline ends. Germline CDR1 reads ENHRY; CDR2 reads SYGVKD. The CDR3 has 15 amino acids. This chain's CDR3 is CAIRRGLMANEKLFF. CDR3 in DNA: TGTGCCATCAGGAGGGGATTGATGGCTAATGAAAAACTGTTTTTT.

J is TRBJ2-5 and V is TRBV4-3; 10 positions agree with TRBD2. Per the germline V gene, CDR1 is LGHNA and CDR2 is YSLEER. CDR3 length equals 15 residues. Trimming cost V 1 base and J 6 bases; bases outside gene matches: 5. CDR3 nucleotides: TGCGCCAGCAGCCAAGTCAGCGGGGGGGCCCAGACCCAGTACTTC. Residues: CASSQVSGGAQTQYF.

The chain links TRBV10-1 to TRBJ1-6, with TRBD1 as a possible D gene (6 bases). The CDR3 contains 13 residues. Germline lookup yields CDR1 WNHNN and CDR2 SYGVQD (reference sequence). Trimming removed 10 bases at V and 3 bases at J, with 10 bases between. Here the CDR3 DNA reads TGCGCCAACCGCAGGGGCTATAATTCACCCCTCCACTTT. This translates into CANRRGYNSPLHF.

The rearrangement links TRBV5-1 to TRBJ2-2; the match to TRBD1 covers 9 bases. The CDR3 totals 15 residues. Germline CDR1 and CDR2: SGHRS and YFSETQ. V lost 4 bases to trimming and J lost 3 bases; unmatched junction nucleotides: 4. Written as DNA, the CDR3 is TGCGCCAGCAGCGGGGGACAGGGCTACACCGGGGAGCTGTTTTTT. Translating gives CASSGGQGYTGELFF. The full variable domain, with the rest looked up from reference TRBV5-1 and TRBJ2-2, is KAGVTQTPRYLIKTRGQQVTLSCSPISGHRSVSWYQQTPGQGLQFLFEYFSETQRNKGNFPGRFSGRQFSNSRSEMNVSTLELGDSALYLCASSGGQGYTGELFFGEGSRLTVL.

The chain is built from TRBV6-4 and TRBJ1-1; D call uncertain. This CDR3 has 15 amino acids. Trimming removed 3 bases at V and 4 bases at J, with 15 bases between. From germline, CDR1 is MRHNA and CDR2 SNTAGT. For the CDR3, the DNA is TGTGCCAGCAGTGAGCGTGTGGAGACACGCACTGAAGCTTTCTTT. This sequence encodes CASSERVETRTEAFF.

V gene TRBV3-1 (or the pseudogene TRBV3-2) combines with J gene TRBJ2-1, with a tentative D call TRBD2 (5 bases). This CDR3 spans 17 amino acids. The V end was cut by 3 bases, the J end by 0 bases, with 15 bases between. Per germline, CDR1 LGHDT and CDR2 YNNKEL (reference sequence). DNA of the CDR3: TGTGCCAGCAGCCAGGGAATGGGGAGCCGCTCCTACAATGAGCAGTTCTTC. It is translated as CASSQGMGSRSYNEQFF.

This clone was counted between two and nine times. CDR3 sequence reads: CSASNRGAANEQYF. The CDR3 coding sequence is TGCAGTGCTAGTAACAGGGGAGCTGCAAACGAGCAGTACTTC. J is TRBJ2-7 and V is TRBV20-1; 7 bases align to TRBD1. The germline V gene encodes CDR1 DFQATT and CDR2 SNEGSKA (reference sequence). The CDR3 is made up of 14 amino acids. J gave up 5 bases and V 3 bases, and 10 bases lay outside the gene matches.

The gene calls are TRBV7-9 and TRBJ2-2; 12 nucleotides line up with TRBD2. CDR1 SEHNR and CDR2 FQNEAQ come from the germline V gene (reference sequence). CDR3 size: 19 residues. Trimming removed 5 bases from V and 0 bases from J; junction bases left unmatched: 10. The CDR3 here is CASSPRGTSGFANTGELFF. CDR3 nucleotide sequence: TGTGCCAGCAGCCCACGAGGGACTAGCGGGTTCGCGAACACCGGGGAGCTGTTTTTT.

The V gene is TRBV10-1, the J gene TRBJ2-1; TRBD1 agrees at 8 bases. Per germline, CDR1 WNHNN and CDR2 SYGVQD (reference sequence). V shed 5 bases, J shed 5 bases, and the junction held 2 bases outside the gene matches. The CDR3 spans 13 residues. This CDR3 reads CASSPDRDNEQFF. The CDR3 DNA reads TGCGCCAGCAGTCCGGACAGGGACAATGAGCAGTTCTTC.

This rearrangement joins TRBV7-9 to TRBJ2-2; D gene ambiguous. CDR3 length: 14 residues. Germline V CDR1 and CDR2: SEHNR, FQNEAQ (reference sequence). V lost 8 bases and J lost 6, with 16 bases in between. CDR3 DNA sequence: TGTGCCAGCGGCCGTCTAGGATCCGCCGGGGAGCTGTTTTTT. Protein product: CASGRLGSAGELFF.

The chain has TRBV5-6 and TRBJ1-2, with no clear D. V was cut by 2 bases and J by 1 base, with 12 bases left in between. The CDR3 covers 15 residues. Germline V gene data show CDR1 as SGHDT and CDR2 as YYEEEE. CDR3 sequence (DNA): TGTGCCAGCAGCTTCGGCAGGACGCTTAACTATGGCTACACCTTC. Translation: CASSFGRTLNYGYTF.

The J gene is TRBJ2-3, the V gene TRBV7-2; 11 bases line up with TRBD2. V shed 3 bases and J 7 bases; nucleotides not matched to a gene: 9. The germline V gene has CDR1 SGHTA and CDR2 FQGNSA. This CDR3 has 16 amino acids. CDR3 coding DNA: TGTGCCAGCAGCTTGGGAACTAGCGGGGGATCGCATACGCAGTATTTT. Its translation is CASSLGTSGGSHTQYF.

The chain carries TRBV11-2 and TRBJ2-5; no reliable D call. CDR1 and CDR2 (germline): SGHAT, FQNNGV. This CDR3 is built from 13 residues. V was clipped by 7 bases and J by 0 bases, with 9 bases between them. The CDR3 sequence is CASTPDNQETQYF. CDR3 nucleotides: TGTGCCAGCACCCCTGACAACCAAGAGACCCAGTACTTC.

V gene TRBV11-2 combines with J gene TRBJ2-7; TRBD1 matches at 10 bases. CDR3 length: 16 residues. The V gene end was trimmed by 5 bases and the J gene end by 7 bases; junction bases not matched to a gene: 14. Germline values: CDR1 SGHAT, CDR2 FQNNGV. The CDR3 bases are TGTGCCAGCAGCCCGGCGCACTGGACAGGGGGTGGGGAGCAGTACTTC. As protein: CASSPAHWTGGGEQYF.